Described below is a single TCR beta chain sequence and its context. The data were taken from a study of blood T cell repertoires in COVID-19. Assay used: immunoSEQ multiplex PCR; TCRdb lists only in-frame clones, some missing. The sample carries tens of thousands of clones, about two thirds recorded once. The CDR3 is made up of 14 amino acids. V lost 4 bases to trimming and J lost 7 bases, with 15 bases between them. CDR1 SGHRS and CDR2 YFSETQ come from the germline V gene. Sequencing used peripheral blood. The TCR was taken from a woman aged 55-69 years in a cohort sampled during active or convalescent COVID-19. The chain links TRBV5-1 to TRBJ1-5; tentatively, D is TRBD1 (5 bases). The CDR3 sequence: CASSPGGGLQPQHF. The CDR3 DNA is TGCGCCAGCAGCCCCGGGGGGGGGTTGCAGCCCCAGCATTTT.